Listed here are 30 T cell receptor beta chains from one sample, sequenced in a study of blood T cell repertoires in COVID-19. The method was immunoSEQ multiplex PCR; TCRdb's version includes in-frame clones alone and lacks a portion of them. The data hold 55,000 to 80,000 clones, with over 65% observed a single time. The sample consisted of peripheral blood. Receptor source: a woman between 65 and 79 years old with acute or convalescent COVID-19.

The chain has TRBV28 and TRBJ1-1; the match to TRBD1 covers 7 bases. This CDR3 region has 12 residues. The junction had 4 bases not matched to a gene; V was cut back by 8 bases and J by 4 bases. Germline V gives CDR1 MDHEN, CDR2 SYDVKM. CDR3 loop: CASQTGPTEAFF. CDR3 DNA sequence: TGTGCCAGCCAGACAGGGCCCACTGAAGCTTTCTTT.

This chain links TRBV27 with TRBJ1-1; 7 bases are shared with TRBD1. Unmatched junction bases numbered 9, after V lost 5 bases and J lost 3 bases. Germline values: CDR1 MNHEY, CDR2 SMNVEV (reference sequence). The CDR3 sequence is 15 residues long. The CDR3 nucleotides are TGTGCCAGCAGTCCCCGACAGGGCGGGGACACTGAAGCTTTCTTT. This translates into CASSPRQGGDTEAFF.

The rearrangement links TRBV5-8 to TRBJ2-3, with D tentatively TRBD1 (6 bases). The CDR3 has 15 residues. CDR1 and CDR2 (germline): SGHTS, YDEGEE. V was clipped by 2 bases and J by 3 bases, with 13 bases between them. The CDR3 is CASSFRGRGTDTQYF. The CDR3 DNA reads TGTGCCAGCAGCTTCCGAGGCAGGGGAACAGATACGCAGTATTTT.

V is TRBV12-3 or TRBV12-4 and J is TRBJ1-6, with a tentative D call TRBD1 (5 bases). Trimming shortened V by 2 bases and J by 9 bases, and 8 bases separated the two germline ends. The CDR3 runs 13 residues. CDR3 nucleotides: TGTGCCAGCAGTTTAAGTCAGGGTTCACCCCTCCACTTT. The encoded protein is CASSLSQGSPLHF.

As concerns this clone: A junction end diverges from the germline sequence, so it may reflect a read error. This chain uses TRBV9 with TRBJ2-1; the D call may be TRBD1 or TRBD2 (6 bases each). Germline CDR1 reads SGDLS; CDR2 reads YYNGEE. The CDR3 extends over 16 amino acids. CDR3 protein: CPSSVGGQGGYNEQFF. In DNA, the CDR3 is TGTCCCAGCAGCGTAGGGGGGCAGGGTGGGTACAATGAGCAGTTCTTC.

The genes are TRBV6-2 or TRBV6-3 and TRBJ2-1; 7 positions agree with TRBD1. Germline lookup yields CDR1 MNHEY and CDR2 SVGEGT. J gave up 6 bases and V 2 bases, and 4 bases lay outside the gene matches. This CDR3 has 14 amino acids. The CDR3 spells CASSYGTDFNEQFF. The CDR3 DNA sequence: TGTGCCAGCAGTTACGGGACAGATTTCAATGAGCAGTTCTTC.

This chain links TRBV19 with TRBJ1-5, with D unclear. There are 14 residues in the CDR3. Deletions cut 5 bases from V and 6 bases from J, with 14 bases between. Germline CDR1 is LNHDA and CDR2 is SQIVND (reference sequence). The DNA for the CDR3 is TGTGCCAGTAGTCCAGCGGAGGGTGGTCAGCCCCAGCATTTT. Translating it yields CASSPAEGGQPQHF.

The rearrangement joins TRBV7-8 to TRBJ1-5; 7 positions match TRBD1. Germline values: CDR1 SGHVS, CDR2 FQNEAQ. The CDR3 is made up of 15 amino acids. With 5 bases clipped from V and 4 bases from J, the junction kept 8 bases outside the gene matches. The CDR3: CASSPRTGTNQPQHF. CDR3 nucleotide sequence: TGTGCCAGCAGCCCACGGACAGGCACTAATCAGCCCCAGCATTTT.

V is TRBV11-2 and J is TRBJ1-1; maybe TRBD1 (5 bases). V gave up 0 bases and J gave up 4 bases, with 9 bases separating them. The germline gives CDR1 SGHAT, CDR2 FQNNGV. The CDR3 consists of 14 residues. The CDR3 DNA reads TGTGCCAGCAGCTTAGAATGGCAGGGCACTGAAGCTTTCTTT. Translating gives CASSLEWQGTEAFF.

The rearrangement joins TRBV5-1 to TRBJ1-6, with D perhaps TRBD1 (6 bases). Between the trimmed V and J ends, which lost 4 bases and 0 bases, there was a span of 17 bases. Germline lookup yields CDR1 SGHRS and CDR2 YFSETQ. This CDR3 has 18 amino acids. In nucleotides, the CDR3 is TGCGCCAGCAGCCCAGGGACACAATTTAGCTCCTATAATTCACCCCTCCACTTT. Protein sequence: CASSPGTQFSSYNSPLHF. The variable domain in full, completed from reference TRBV5-1 and TRBJ1-6, reads KAGVTQTPRYLIKTRGQQVTLSCSPISGHRSVSWYQQTPGQGLQFLFEYFSETQRNKGNFPGRFSGRQFSNSRSEMNVSTLELGDSALYLCASSPGTQFSSYNSPLHFGNGTRLTVT.

This chain links TRBV7-3 with TRBJ2-1; 7 bases map to TRBD2. Losses at the gene ends were 2 bases for V and 10 bases for J; bases not matched to a gene: 14. The length of the CDR3 is 16 residues. The V gene's germline CDR1 is SGHTA and CDR2 FQGTGA. CDR3 DNA sequence: TGTGCCAGCAGCTTAGGAGGACTAGGGGCTGAGCGAGAGCAGTTCTTC. Translated: CASSLGGLGAEREQFF. The complete variable domain, with remaining parts taken from reference TRBV7-3 and TRBJ2-1, reads GAGVSQTPSNKVTEKGKYVELRCDPISGHTALYWYRQSLGQGPEFLIYFQGTGAADDSGLPNDRFFAVRPEGSVSTLKIQRTERGDSAVYLCASSLGGLGAEREQFFGPGTRLTVL.

V usage is TRBV19 and J usage is TRBJ1-5; a possible D gene is TRBD1 (6 bases). Looked up from germline, CDR1 is LNHDA and CDR2 is SQIVND (reference sequence). With 5 bases removed from V and 0 bases from J, the gap between germline ends came to 14 bases. The CDR3 loop spans 16 amino acids. CDR3 sequence: CASSDRGGDSNQPQHF. CDR3 sequence (DNA): TGTGCCAGTAGTGATAGGGGGGGGGATAGCAATCAGCCCCAGCATTTT.

The chain has TRBV5-4 and TRBJ2-7; tentatively, D is TRBD1 (5 bases). Germline values: CDR1 SGHNT, CDR2 YYREEE (reference sequence). V gave up 5 bases and J gave up 5 bases, with 23 bases separating them. This CDR3 region has 16 residues. The DNA for the CDR3 is TGTGCCAGCAGATCCCGACAGAAGGGTAATCTCGACGAGCAGTACTTC. Protein: CASRSRQKGNLDEQYF.

The chain employs TRBV7-2 and TRBJ1-1; 8 bases match TRBD1. V lost 5 bases, J lost 4 bases, and 9 bases stayed unmatched. This CDR3 is 15 amino acids long. Germline V gives CDR1 SGHTA, CDR2 FQGNSA. The CDR3 DNA follows: TGTGCCAGCAGCCGGAATCCTGGACAGGGCACTGAAGCTTTCTTT. Protein product: CASSRNPGQGTEAFF.

This chain links TRBV4-2 with TRBJ2-1; D possibly corresponds to TRBD1 (5 bases). Per the germline V gene, CDR1 is LGHNA and CDR2 is YNFKEQ. Trimming removed 5 bases at V and 5 bases at J, with 16 bases between. This CDR3 has 15 amino acids. CDR3 region: CASSFQGGVDNEQFF. In nucleotides, the CDR3 is TGTGCCAGCAGCTTTCAGGGTGGGGTTGACAATGAGCAGTTCTTC.

The DNA for the CDR3 is TGTGCCAGCAGCATTGAACCAGGGAGGACGGACACCGGGGAGCTGTTTTTT. It specifies CASSIEPGRTDTGELFF. The V and J genes are TRBV5-4 and TRBJ2-2, with a weak D call TRBD2 (6 bases). This CDR3 spans 17 amino acids. Trimming removed 4 bases at V and 3 bases at J, with 19 bases between. Germline V gene data show CDR1 as SGHNT and CDR2 as YYREEE (reference sequence).

This chain connects TRBV27 to TRBJ1-5, with a possible D match to TRBD1 (5 bases). V was trimmed by 8 bases and J by 5 bases, leaving 13 bases between them. This CDR3 is 13 amino acids long. Germline lookup yields CDR1 MNHEY and CDR2 SMNVEV (reference sequence). This chain's CDR3 is CASWQGPYQPQHF. DNA of the CDR3: TGTGCCAGCTGGCAGGGCCCCTATCAGCCCCAGCATTTT.

The genes are TRBV28 and TRBJ2-7; D is possibly TRBD2 (5 bases). CDR3 length: 16 residues. V was shortened by 2 bases and J by 1 base, with 15 bases between the two germline ends. Germline CDR1 reads MDHEN; CDR2 reads SYDVKM. In nucleotides, the CDR3 is TGTGCCAGCAGTTTAGTCCGGGGTCCAAGGTCCTACGAGCAGTACTTC. It is translated as CASSLVRGPRSYEQYF.

This chain joins TRBV7-9 and TRBJ1-2; 8 nucleotides match TRBD1. This CDR3 is 15 amino acids long. Germline loops: CDR1 SEHNR, CDR2 FQNEAQ (reference sequence). The V and J ends lost 1 base and 8 bases, in that order; junction bases with no gene match: 9. The CDR3 nucleotides are TGTGCCAGCAGCTTAGTAGCACCGGGACAGGACGGCTACACCTTC. It yields the protein CASSLVAPGQDGYTF.

This clone was seen a handful of times. V usage is TRBV5-1 and J usage is TRBJ2-7, with D hard to call. Germline V gives CDR1 SGHRS, CDR2 YFSETQ. The V end lost 4 bases, the J end lost 1 base, and 12 bases lay between the germline ends. The CDR3 runs 14 residues. CDR3 in DNA: TGCGCCAGCAGCCCCCCGCTGGAGTCCTACGAGCAGTACTTC. This encodes CASSPPLESYEQYF. Drawing the rest from reference TRBV5-1 and TRBJ2-7, the complete variable domain is KAGVTQTPRYLIKTRGQQVTLSCSPISGHRSVSWYQQTPGQGLQFLFEYFSETQRNKGNFPGRFSGRQFSNSRSEMNVSTLELGDSALYLCASSPPLESYEQYFGPGTRLTVT.

The rearrangement links TRBV7-2 to TRBJ2-1; TRBD2 is a possible D gene (6 bases). CDR1 SGHTA and CDR2 FQGNSA come from the germline V gene. Trimming shortened V by 0 bases and J by 0 bases, and 12 bases separated the two germline ends. The CDR3 spans 17 residues. The DNA of the CDR3 is TGTGCCAGCAGCTTAGCGGGGGGTATTATCTCCTACAATGAGCAGTTCTTC. Protein sequence: CASSLAGGIISYNEQFF.

The rearrangement links TRBV6-5 to TRBJ2-7, with a possible D match to TRBD2 (6 bases). V was trimmed by 8 bases and J by 6 bases, leaving 14 bases between them. CDR3 length: 12 residues. Germline CDR1 reads MNHEY; CDR2 reads SVGAGI. CDR3 sequence (DNA): TGTGCCAGCGCCCCGGCGGGGCTCGAGCAGTACTTC. This encodes CASAPAGLEQYF.

The chain employs TRBV7-2 and TRBJ2-3; TRBD2 aligns across 14 bases. The germline gives CDR1 SGHTA, CDR2 FQGNSA. The CDR3 spans 16 residues. The trim removed 4 bases at V and 9 bases at J, leaving 9 bases unmatched. CDR3 loop: CASSSPTSGGASTQYF. CDR3 DNA: TGTGCCAGCAGCTCCCCGACTAGCGGGGGGGCCTCAACGCAGTATTTT.

V is TRBV2 and J is TRBJ1-6; D remains ambiguous. CDR1 and CDR2 (germline): SNHLY, FYNNEI. The V end was cut by 3 bases, the J end by 10 bases, with 7 bases between. The CDR3 has 12 residues. CDR3 residues: CASSDPGSPLHF. The CDR3 region has the DNA TGTGCCAGCAGTGACCCGGGGTCACCCCTCCACTTT.

V is TRBV10-3 and J is TRBJ2-2, with 9 positions matching TRBD1. This CDR3 has 19 amino acids. The junction had 18 bases not matched to a gene; V was cut back by 5 bases and J by 5 bases. Germline assignment: CDR1 ENHRY and CDR2 SYGVKD. The DNA for the CDR3 is TGTGCCATCAGTCCTAGCCCGGGACAGGGTCAAAAGTATACCGGGGAGCTGTTTTTT. Amino acid sequence: CAISPSPGQGQKYTGELFF.

The chain couples TRBV10-3 to TRBJ1-2; D might be TRBD1 (5 bases). Germline V gene lookup returns CDR1 ENHRY and CDR2 SYGVKD. V was shortened by 4 bases and J by 4 bases, with 16 bases between the two germline ends. The CDR3 sequence is 15 residues long. CDR3: CAISGVNQGGYGYTF. The CDR3 region has the DNA TGTGCCATCAGTGGAGTGAACCAGGGCGGCTATGGCTACACCTTC.

The gene calls are TRBV7-2 and TRBJ2-5; 11 bases match TRBD1. CDR3 length: 16 residues. V was pared by 0 bases and J by 5 bases, with 5 bases of the junction left unmatched. The germline V gene has CDR1 SGHTA and CDR2 FQGNSA. The CDR3 nucleotides read TGTGCCAGCAGCTTAGCGGGACAGGGGGTATTGGAGACCCAGTACTTC. Translation gives CASSLAGQGVLETQYF.

The rearrangement links TRBV12-2 to TRBJ2-1; the table's TRBD1 call for D was not verified on the DNA. TRBV12-2 is a known pseudogene. CDR3 size: 20 residues. The CDR3 is CASQKRLSTGGLELRNEQFF. In DNA form, the CDR3 reads TGTGCAAGCCAAAAGAGGCTTAGTACAGGGGGGTTGGAACTTCGCAATGAGCAGTTCTTC.

The chain recombines TRBV10-3 with TRBJ2-7, with a weak D call TRBD2 (6 bases). The CDR3 length is 14 residues. CDR1 is ENHRY and CDR2 is SYGVKD in the germline V gene. The V and J ends lost 6 bases and 4 bases respectively, with 16 bases between them. DNA of the CDR3: TGTGCCATCAGACGGGGGATGGGTGAATACGAGCAGTACTTC. This encodes CAIRRGMGEYEQYF.

This clone was detected only a few times. The CDR3 here is CASSSTGDNEKLFF. The CDR3 DNA is TGCGCCAGCAGCTCCACAGGGGATAATGAAAAACTGTTTTTT. The chain recombines TRBV4-1 with TRBJ1-4, with 7 bases identical to TRBD1. The J segment lost 4 bases and the V segment lost 5 bases, leaving 4 bases of the junction unmatched. Germline CDR1 reads MGHRA; CDR2 reads YSYEKL. The CDR3 runs to 14 residues.